These 18 T cell receptor beta chains share one sample of origin, sequenced in a study of CD4+ T cells in melanoma. TCRdb's copy holds only in-frame clones and misses some; the assay was immunoSEQ multiplex PCR. Here the sample spans some 120,000 clones, around 92% being singletons. Sample: peripheral blood. The source is a human donor with melanoma.

The chain has TRBV4-2 and TRBJ2-7; the match to TRBD2 covers 7 bases. With 4 bases clipped from V and 0 bases from J, the junction kept 3 bases outside the gene matches. In germline, CDR1 is LGHNA, CDR2 YNFKEQ. The CDR3 sequence is 14 residues long. Here the CDR3 reads CASSPGTNSYEQYF. The CDR3 nucleotides are TGTGCCAGCAGCCCTGGGACTAACTCCTACGAGCAGTACTTC.

This sequence joins TRBV7-8 and TRBJ1-5; D remains unclear. V was trimmed by 5 bases and J by 4 bases, leaving 15 bases between them. The germline gives CDR1 SGHVS, CDR2 FQNEAQ. This CDR3 contains 15 residues. Here the CDR3 reads CASSPLRVLNQPQHF. Written as DNA, the CDR3 is TGTGCCAGCAGCCCACTTAGGGTTCTAAATCAGCCCCAGCATTTT.

The chain combines TRBV14 with TRBJ1-1; D not resolved. V lost 2 bases, J lost 4 bases, and 17 bases lay in between. CDR1 is SGHDN and CDR2 is FVKESK in the germline V gene. The CDR3 totals 16 residues. CDR3 loop: CASSQSLGSVGTEAFF. The CDR3 DNA reads TGTGCCAGCAGCCAATCATTGGGGTCTGTTGGCACTGAAGCTTTCTTT. The variable domain in full, with the rest retrieved from reference TRBV14 and TRBJ1-1, is EAGVTQFPSHSVIEKGQTVTLRCDPISGHDNLYWYRRVMGKEIKFLLHFVKESKQDESGMPNNRFLAERTGGTYSTLKVQPAELEDSGVYFCASSQSLGSVGTEAFFGQGTRLTVV.

CDR3 coding DNA: TGTGCCAGCAGCTTAGGGGGGGCCACAGATACGCAGTATTTT. It encodes CASSLGGATDTQYF. This chain joins TRBV7-8 and TRBJ2-3; D is tentatively TRBD1 or TRBD2 (6 bases each). The length of the CDR3 is 14 residues. Germline values: CDR1 SGHVS, CDR2 FQNEAQ. V dropped 1 base and J dropped 2 bases, with 7 bases sitting between them.

This rearrangement joins TRBV5-8 to TRBJ2-1; D is uncertain. Germline V CDR1 and CDR2: SGHTS, YDEGEE. The V and J ends lost 2 bases and 0 bases respectively, with 18 bases between them. The CDR3 has 18 residues. The CDR3 bases are TGTGCCAGCAGCTTTTTGGGGATACAAAACAGCTCCTACAATGAGCAGTTCTTC. Protein: CASSFLGIQNSSYNEQFF.

V is TRBV4-3 and J is TRBJ1-2; weak D call: TRBD1 (6 bases). Germline V gene lookup returns CDR1 LGHNA and CDR2 YSLEER. The CDR3 is 16 amino acids. Trimming shortened V by 1 base and J by 3 bases, and 15 bases separated the two germline ends. In DNA form, the CDR3 reads TGCGCCAGCAGCCAAGTTCGGGGGCGCGTGGACTATGGCTACACCTTC. This translates into CASSQVRGRVDYGYTF.

The chain has TRBV7-9 and TRBJ2-7; either TRBD1 or TRBD2 may fit D (5 bases each). CDR1 and CDR2 (germline): SEHNR, FQNEAQ (reference sequence). The V end lost 5 bases, the J end lost 7 bases, and 18 bases lay between the germline ends. This CDR3 spans 14 amino acids. As DNA, the CDR3 is TGTGCCAGCAGCCCTGGGCGTGGGACCGGGGAGCAGTACTTC. It translates to CASSPGRGTGEQYF.

The CDR3 loop is CASSPTGYTIYF. The CDR3 DNA reads as TGTGCCAGCAGTCCTACAGGTTACACCATATATTTT. The chain combines TRBV28 with TRBJ1-3; D might be TRBD1 (5 bases). The CDR3 runs to 12 residues. From germline, CDR1 is MDHEN and CDR2 SYDVKM. V gave up 5 bases and J gave up 8 bases, with 10 bases separating them.

Points on this clone: Other DNA variants within this sample encode the same CDR3. V and J are TRBV5-1 and TRBJ2-7, with D perhaps given as TRBD1 or TRBD2 (6 bases each). Germline V gene lookup returns CDR1 SGHRS and CDR2 YFSETQ. V was clipped by 2 bases and J by 4 bases, with 10 bases between them. This CDR3 region has 13 residues. In DNA form, the CDR3 reads TGCGCCAGCAGCTTAGGAGGGGGTTACGAGCAGTACTTC. Translating gives CASSLGGGYEQYF.

This chain links TRBV13 with TRBJ2-4, with 8 bases identical to TRBD2. Germline CDR1 reads PRHDT; CDR2 reads FYEKMQ (reference sequence). The J segment lost 9 bases and the V segment lost 5 bases, leaving 6 bases of the junction unmatched. The CDR3 covers 13 residues. The CDR3 region has the DNA TGTGCCAGCAGCCGAGCGGGGGAGGTCATTCAGTACTTC. Its protein is CASSRAGEVIQYF.

This chain links TRBV12-5 with TRBJ2-1; D is possibly TRBD1 (6 bases). Germline V gene data show CDR1 as LGHNT and CDR2 as FRNRAP. The V end was cut by 6 bases, the J end by 10 bases, with 16 bases between. The CDR3 totals 13 residues. The CDR3 region is CASGDPNREEQFF. CDR3 DNA: TGTGCTAGTGGGGACCCTAACAGGGAAGAGCAGTTCTTC.

The chain carries TRBV19 and TRBJ2-1, with 7 bases lining up with TRBD2. Germline trimming cut 5 bases from V and 4 bases from J; bases unmatched to any gene: 5. The CDR3 spans 14 residues. The germline gives CDR1 LNHDA, CDR2 SQIVND (reference sequence). The CDR3 sequence: CASSGRGNYNEQFF. The CDR3 DNA reads TGTGCCAGTAGTGGGCGGGGGAATTACAATGAGCAGTTCTTC. Full variable domain (rest looked up from reference TRBV19 and TRBJ2-1): DGGITQSPKYLFRKEGQNVTLSCEQNLNHDAMYWYRQDPGQGLRLIYYSQIVNDFQKGDIAEGYSVSREKKESFPLTVTSAQKNPTAFYLCASSGRGNYNEQFFGPGTRLTVL.

The genes are TRBV5-1 and TRBJ1-1; D might be TRBD1 (5 bases). V dropped 4 bases and J dropped 4 bases, with 17 bases sitting between them. The CDR3 contains 15 residues. Germline assignment: CDR1 SGHRS and CDR2 YFSETQ. The CDR3 reads CASSVQGELGTEAFF. CDR3 DNA: TGCGCCAGCAGCGTTCAGGGCGAGTTGGGCACTGAAGCTTTCTTT.

The chain's CDR3 is CASSPTDSSGNTEAFF. In DNA, the CDR3 is TGTGCCAGCTCACCCACGGACAGTAGTGGGAACACTGAAGCTTTCTTT. The genes are TRBV18 and TRBJ1-1; TRBD1 might be the D (6 bases). The length of the CDR3 is 16 residues. V was trimmed by 3 bases and J by 1 base, leaving 15 bases between them. CDR1 KGHSH and CDR2 LQKENI come from the germline V gene.

In DNA form, the CDR3 reads TGTGCCAGTAGTATGCGAAAGAACACTGAAGCTTTCTTT. It yields the protein CASSMRKNTEAFF. The V call is TRBV19, the J call TRBJ1-1; D ambiguous. Germline lookup yields CDR1 LNHDA and CDR2 SQIVND (reference sequence). Trimming took 3 bases from V and 1 from J, leaving 6 bases between them. This CDR3 spans 13 amino acids.

Note on this clone: The junction does not match germline at one end; this may be a read error. The chain joins TRBV19 to TRBJ2-7, with D uncertain. From germline, CDR1 is LNHDA and CDR2 SQIVND (reference sequence). The CDR3 runs to 11 residues. CDR3 sequence (DNA): TGTGCCGGTAGGACCTCCTACGAGCAGTACTTC. As protein: CAGRTSYEQYF.

The chain is built from TRBV5-6 and TRBJ2-3; D uncertain. This CDR3 has 14 amino acids. With 0 bases removed from V and 1 base from J, the gap between germline ends came to 6 bases. Germline-derived CDR1 and CDR2 are SGHDT and YYEEEE. The CDR3, as DNA: TGTGCCAGCAGCTTGGTATGGGGCACAGATACGCAGTATTTT. It codes for CASSLVWGTDTQYF.

The rearrangement uses TRBV7-2 and TRBJ2-7, with D unresolved. Germline CDR1 reads SGHTA; CDR2 reads FQGNSA. The V gene lost 1 base and the J gene lost 6 bases, with 10 bases spanning the gap. CDR3 length equals 13 residues. The CDR3 bases are TGTGCCAGCAGCTTAGTGGACCACTTCGAGCAGTACTTC. Protein: CASSLVDHFEQYF.